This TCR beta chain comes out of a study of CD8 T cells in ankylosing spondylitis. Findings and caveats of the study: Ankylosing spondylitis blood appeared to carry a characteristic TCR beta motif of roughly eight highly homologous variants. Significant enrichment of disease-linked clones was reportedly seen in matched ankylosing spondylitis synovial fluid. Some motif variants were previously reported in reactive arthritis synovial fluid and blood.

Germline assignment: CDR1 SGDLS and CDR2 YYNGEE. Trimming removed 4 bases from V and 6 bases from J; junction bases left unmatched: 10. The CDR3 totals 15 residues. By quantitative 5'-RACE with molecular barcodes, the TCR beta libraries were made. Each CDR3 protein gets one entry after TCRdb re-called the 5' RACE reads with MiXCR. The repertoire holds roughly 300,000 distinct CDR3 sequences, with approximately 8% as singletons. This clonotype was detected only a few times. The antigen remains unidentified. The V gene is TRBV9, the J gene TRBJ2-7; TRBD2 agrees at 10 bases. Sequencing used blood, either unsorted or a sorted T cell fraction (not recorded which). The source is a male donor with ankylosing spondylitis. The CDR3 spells CASSPLHGLAAEQYF. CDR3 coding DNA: TGTGCCAGCAGCCCCCTCCATGGACTAGCGGCCGAGCAGTACTTC. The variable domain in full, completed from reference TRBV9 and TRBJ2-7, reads DSGVTQTPKHLITATGQRVTLRCSPRSGDLSVYWYQQSLDQGLQFLIQYYNGEERAKGNILERFSAQQFPDLHSELNLSSLELGDSALYFCASSPLHGLAAEQYFGPGTRLTVT.